One sample yielded the 30 T cell receptor beta chains listed below, sequenced in a study of blood T cell repertoires in COVID-19. TCRdb keeps only in-frame clones here, not all; method: immunoSEQ multiplex PCR. The table lists roughly 85,000 clones, roughly 90% of them singletons. The sample consisted of peripheral blood. These receptors were collected from a man aged 45-60 years with active or convalescent COVID-19.

The V call is TRBV5-1, the J call TRBJ1-4; maybe TRBD1 (6 bases). Looked up from germline, CDR1 is SGHRS and CDR2 is YFSETQ. V was cut by 0 bases and J by 7 bases, with 13 bases left in between. The length of the CDR3 is 15 residues. The CDR3 DNA sequence: TGCGCCAGCAGCTTGGACGGGACACGGAGTGAAAAACTGTTTTTT. Translating it yields CASSLDGTRSEKLFF.

V usage is TRBV5-1 and J usage is TRBJ1-5; tentative D call: TRBD1 (6 bases). Looked up from germline, CDR1 is SGHRS and CDR2 is YFSETQ. V gave up 4 bases and J gave up 6 bases, with 17 bases separating them. The CDR3 consists of 15 residues. CDR3: CASSNDTGIGQPQHF. CDR3 coding DNA: TGCGCCAGCAGCAACGACACAGGGATAGGTCAGCCCCAGCATTTT.

The CDR3 sequence: CASGNYLRADSYEQYF. In nucleotides, the CDR3 is TGTGCCAGCGGGAATTACTTACGAGCGGACTCCTACGAGCAGTACTTC. This chain links TRBV3-1 (or the pseudogene TRBV3-2) with TRBJ2-7; D is possibly TRBD2 (5 bases). This CDR3 spans 16 amino acids. Germline CDR1 reads LGHDT; CDR2 reads YNNKEL (reference sequence). The germline V and J ends were trimmed by 8 bases and 0 bases, with 20 bases remaining between them.

This chain links TRBV25-1 with TRBJ2-1, with 7 nucleotides matching TRBD2. This CDR3 has 16 amino acids. From germline, CDR1 is MGHDK and CDR2 SYGVNS. V lost 3 bases, J lost 4 bases, and 9 bases stayed unmatched. The CDR3 is CASSDLLATTYNEQFF. The CDR3 DNA follows: TGTGCCAGCAGTGACCTACTAGCGACTACGTACAATGAGCAGTTCTTC.

This chain uses TRBV5-1 with TRBJ1-4; no reliable D call. The CDR3 has 15 amino acids. Per the germline V gene, CDR1 is SGHRS and CDR2 is YFSETQ. V shed 4 bases and J shed 0 bases, with 10 bases lying between them. CDR3 coding DNA: TGCGCCAGCAGCCTGTATCGAGCAACTAATGAAAAACTGTTTTTT. Translating it yields CASSLYRATNEKLFF.

The chain carries TRBV30 and TRBJ2-7, with a weak D call TRBD2 (6 bases). Germline V gene data show CDR1 as GTSNPN and CDR2 as SVGIG (reference sequence). With 5 bases removed from V and 2 bases from J, the gap between germline ends came to 10 bases. The CDR3 spans 12 residues. CDR3 coding DNA: TGTGCCTGGGGGACTCAGACCTACGAGCAGTACTTC. It codes for CAWGTQTYEQYF.

The J gene is TRBJ1-1, the V gene TRBV4-1; unclear D gene. This CDR3 is 13 amino acids long. The V gene lost 2 bases and the J gene lost 10 bases, with 14 bases spanning the gap. The germline V gene encodes CDR1 MGHRA and CDR2 YSYEKL. CDR3 DNA sequence: TGCGCCAGCAGCCAATTAGGACTTTGGGGAGCTTTCTTT. This sequence encodes CASSQLGLWGAFF.

V is TRBV5-1 and J is TRBJ2-5; D possibly corresponds to TRBD2 (5 bases). The CDR3 has 13 amino acids. V was clipped by 1 base and J by 3 bases, with 7 bases between them. The germline V gene encodes CDR1 SGHRS and CDR2 YFSETQ. Here the CDR3 reads CASSLRGKETQYF. In DNA, the CDR3 is TGCGCCAGCAGCTTGCGGGGAAAAGAGACCCAGTACTTC.

The chain joins TRBV30 to TRBJ1-6, with a weak D call TRBD1 (5 bases). In germline, CDR1 is GTSNPN, CDR2 SVGIG (reference sequence). The CDR3 sequence is 13 residues long. V was shortened by 5 bases and J by 9 bases, with 14 bases between the two germline ends. The CDR3, as DNA: TGTGCCTGGGGCTGGGGGGGTTTTTCACCCCTCCACTTT. This translates into CAWGWGGFSPLHF. The whole variable domain, filled in from reference TRBV30 and TRBJ1-6, reads SQTIHQWPATLVQPVGSPLSLECTVEGTSNPNLYWYRQAAGRGLQLLFYSVGIGQISSEVPQNLSASRPQDRQFILSSKKLLLSDSGFYLCAWGWGGFSPLHFGNGTRLTVT.

The chain has TRBV2 and TRBJ1-5; tentatively, D is TRBD1 (6 bases). CDR1 SNHLY and CDR2 FYNNEI come from the germline V gene. The CDR3 covers 14 residues. Deletions cut 7 bases from V and 5 bases from J, with 15 bases between. CDR3: CASKQQGRDQPQHF. CDR3 nucleotides: TGTGCCAGCAAGCAACAGGGTAGGGATCAGCCCCAGCATTTT.

The DNA of the CDR3 is TGCGCCAGCAGCCCCAGCGGGCCTTCCTACGAGCAGTACTTC. It yields the protein CASSPSGPSYEQYF. The J gene is TRBJ2-7, the V gene TRBV4-3; perhaps TRBD2 as D (6 bases). V was shortened by 4 bases and J by 1 base, with 11 bases between the two germline ends. The CDR3 runs 14 residues. Germline V gene sequence: CDR1 LGHNA, CDR2 YSLEER.

This rearrangement joins TRBV2 to TRBJ2-6; D is unresolved. Germline V gene lookup returns CDR1 SNHLY and CDR2 FYNNEI. The CDR3 covers 16 residues. Trimming left V 7 bases short and J 0 bases short, with 13 bases between. CDR3 DNA: TGTGCCAGCACCGAATGGCTGTCCTCTGGGGCCAACGTCCTGACTTTC. The encoded protein is CASTEWLSSGANVLTF.

The V call is TRBV4-1, the J call TRBJ2-2, with 7 bases aligning to TRBD1. The V and J ends lost 0 bases and 5 bases, in that order; junction bases with no gene match: 9. Germline loops: CDR1 MGHRA, CDR2 YSYEKL. This CDR3 region has 17 residues. The CDR3 DNA sequence: TGCGCCAGCAGCCAAGACCCAAACAGGGGACAAACCGGGGAGCTGTTTTTT. Translated: CASSQDPNRGQTGELFF.

This clone was recorded a few times. The chain has TRBV5-1 and TRBJ2-3; TRBD2 aligns across 8 bases. V trimming: 4 bases; J trimming: 0 bases; junction bases outside the gene matches: 10. Germline lookup yields CDR1 SGHRS and CDR2 YFSETQ. CDR3 size: 17 residues. The CDR3 here is CASSKTSEYSSTDTQYF. The CDR3 DNA is TGCGCCAGCAGCAAGACTAGCGAGTATTCTAGCACAGATACGCAGTATTTT.

The rearrangement uses TRBV5-1 and TRBJ2-1; TRBD2 matches 9 bases. The germline CDR1 and CDR2 sequences are SGHRS and YFSETQ. The CDR3 runs to 16 residues. The V segment lost 4 bases and the J segment 2 bases; nucleotides outside the gene matches: 7. The chain's CDR3 is CASSPKAGGTYNEQFF. The CDR3 DNA reads as TGCGCCAGCAGCCCCAAGGCGGGAGGGACCTACAATGAGCAGTTCTTC.

V and J are TRBV7-2 and TRBJ2-2; no reliable D call. Trimming removed 2 bases at V and 1 base at J, with 8 bases between. This CDR3 comprises 15 residues. Germline V CDR1 and CDR2: SGHTA, FQGNSA. This CDR3 reads CASSLLGVNTGELFF. CDR3 DNA sequence: TGTGCCAGCAGCTTATTGGGCGTGAACACCGGGGAGCTGTTTTTT.

The rearrangement uses TRBV5-1 and TRBJ2-7; 8 bases agree with TRBD1. The ends lost 0 bases at V and 4 bases at J; junction bases unmatched: 3. The V gene's germline CDR1 is SGHRS and CDR2 YFSETQ. The CDR3 sequence is 14 residues long. CDR3 region: CASSLDGQGYEQYF. CDR3 in DNA: TGCGCCAGCAGCTTGGACGGACAGGGATACGAGCAGTACTTC.

The chain joins TRBV30 to TRBJ2-6; D may be TRBD1 (6 bases). The CDR3 sequence is 17 residues long. Germline V gives CDR1 GTSNPN, CDR2 SVGIG (reference sequence). Trimming removed 0 bases from V and 4 bases from J, with 16 bases in between. The CDR3 spells CAWSVLLGALGANVLTF. As DNA, the CDR3 is TGTGCCTGGAGTGTTCTTCTGGGGGCTTTAGGGGCCAACGTCCTGACTTTC.

The chain joins TRBV28 to TRBJ2-3, with 15 bases matching TRBD2. The CDR3 extends over 14 amino acids. Germline V gene sequence: CDR1 MDHEN, CDR2 SYDVKM. Germline trimming cut 10 bases from V and 6 bases from J; bases unmatched to any gene: 5. In DNA, the CDR3 is TGTGCCACGGGACTAGCGGGAGGTCCTGATACGCAGTATTTT. Protein: CATGLAGGPDTQYF.

The chain couples TRBV11-2 to TRBJ2-1, with a possible D match to TRBD1 (6 bases). Trimming took 5 bases from V and 3 from J, leaving 17 bases between them. This CDR3 comprises 16 residues. Germline CDR1 is SGHAT and CDR2 is FQNNGV. The CDR3 here is CASSAIGGFRYNEQFF. CDR3 coding DNA: TGTGCCAGCAGCGCCATTGGGGGCTTTCGCTACAATGAGCAGTTCTTC.

This clone was observed a few times. The chain has TRBV29-1 and TRBJ1-5, with a tentative D call TRBD1 (5 bases). V shed 6 bases and J shed 5 bases, with 17 bases lying between them. This CDR3 has 14 amino acids. CDR1 and CDR2 from the germline V gene are SQVTM and ANQGSEA. DNA for the CDR3: TGCAGCGTGACTGAAATGGGGCGCGATCAGCCCCAGCATTTT. Translated: CSVTEMGRDQPQHF. Using reference TRBV29-1 and TRBJ1-5 for the parts outside the CDR3, the full variable domain is SAVISQKPSRDICQRGTSLTIQCQVDSQVTMMFWYRQQPGQSLTLIATANQGSEATYESGFVIDKFPISRPNLTFSTLTVSNMSPEDSSIYLCSVTEMGRDQPQHFGDGTRLSIL.

The sample holds one count of this clone. The chain has TRBV29-1 and TRBJ1-4, with D hard to call. This CDR3 has 14 residues. V was shortened by 2 bases and J by 8 bases, with 15 bases between the two germline ends. The germline V gene has CDR1 SQVTM and CDR2 ANQGSEA. The CDR3 nucleotides read TGCAGCGTTGAATATCGGCGGCGACGGGAAAAACTGTTTTTT. Protein sequence: CSVEYRRRREKLFF.

The genes are TRBV6-1 and TRBJ1-5; 9 bases map to TRBD1. In germline, CDR1 is MNHNS, CDR2 SASEGT. The V gene end was trimmed by 4 bases and the J gene end by 4 bases; junction bases not matched to a gene: 8. The CDR3 covers 16 residues. The CDR3 nucleotides are TGTGCCAGCAGTGGAAGACGGGACAGGGTGAATCAGCCCCAGCATTTT. Translated, it gives CASSGRRDRVNQPQHF.

The chain employs TRBV7-2 and TRBJ2-7, with a weak D call TRBD2 (5 bases). The CDR3 consists of 13 residues. V lost 5 bases and J lost 7, with 15 bases in between. Germline V gene lookup returns CDR1 SGHTA and CDR2 FQGNSA. CDR3 bases: TGTGCCAGCAGCCTACCCGGAGGATGGGAGCAGTACTTC. It yields the protein CASSLPGGWEQYF.

This clone was seen ten or more times. The genes are TRBV24-1 and TRBJ1-5; 7 positions agree with TRBD1. The length of the CDR3 is 16 residues. CDR1 and CDR2 from the germline V gene are KGHDR and SFDVKD. Losses at the gene ends were 4 bases for V and 7 bases for J; bases not matched to a gene: 12. The CDR3: CATSESSTGVAQPQHF. The CDR3 nucleotides are TGTGCCACCAGTGAGTCCTCAACAGGGGTCGCCCAGCCCCAGCATTTT.

The V gene is TRBV27, the J gene TRBJ2-1; 9 bases are shared with TRBD2. Looked up from germline, CDR1 is MNHEY and CDR2 is SMNVEV (reference sequence). The CDR3 spans 14 residues. Trimming cost V 2 bases and J 4 bases; bases outside gene matches: 0. The CDR3 protein is CASSLLAGYNEQFF. The CDR3 DNA reads as TGTGCCAGCAGTTTACTAGCGGGGTACAATGAGCAGTTCTTC.

The V call is TRBV5-6, the J call TRBJ1-3, with TRBD1 matching 7 bases. CDR3 size: 16 residues. The germline CDR1 and CDR2 sequences are SGHDT and YYEEEE. The trim removed 4 bases at V and 2 bases at J, leaving 9 bases unmatched. In DNA, the CDR3 is TGTGCCAGCAGCCCGCAACTAACAGGGGCTGGAAACACCATATATTTT. Translating it yields CASSPQLTGAGNTIYF.

The chain employs TRBV5-3 and TRBJ1-3, with unresolved D. TRBV5-3 qualifies as an ORF whose function is uncertain. This CDR3 has 15 amino acids. Between the trimmed V and J ends, which lost 4 bases and 2 bases, there was a span of 13 bases. This CDR3 reads CARSPGEYPGNTIYF. DNA of the CDR3: TGTGCCAGAAGCCCGGGTGAGTATCCTGGAAACACCATATATTTT.

The chain is built from TRBV5-1 and TRBJ2-7; 9 bases are shared with TRBD1. The CDR3 has 14 residues. Germline trimming cut 5 bases from V and 4 bases from J; bases unmatched to any gene: 7. Germline V gene lookup returns CDR1 SGHRS and CDR2 YFSETQ. CDR3 region: CASRTGTGPYEQYF. CDR3 coding DNA: TGCGCCAGCAGAACCGGGACAGGGCCATACGAGCAGTACTTC.

V usage is TRBV11-2 and J usage is TRBJ1-1; D gene uncertain. The CDR3 contains 13 residues. The V gene's germline CDR1 is SGHAT and CDR2 FQNNGV. The V end lost 4 bases, the J end lost 1 base, and 7 bases lay between the germline ends. CDR3 coding DNA: TGTGCCAGCAGCTCCCCCAGGAACACTGAAGCTTTCTTT. This translates into CASSSPRNTEAFF.